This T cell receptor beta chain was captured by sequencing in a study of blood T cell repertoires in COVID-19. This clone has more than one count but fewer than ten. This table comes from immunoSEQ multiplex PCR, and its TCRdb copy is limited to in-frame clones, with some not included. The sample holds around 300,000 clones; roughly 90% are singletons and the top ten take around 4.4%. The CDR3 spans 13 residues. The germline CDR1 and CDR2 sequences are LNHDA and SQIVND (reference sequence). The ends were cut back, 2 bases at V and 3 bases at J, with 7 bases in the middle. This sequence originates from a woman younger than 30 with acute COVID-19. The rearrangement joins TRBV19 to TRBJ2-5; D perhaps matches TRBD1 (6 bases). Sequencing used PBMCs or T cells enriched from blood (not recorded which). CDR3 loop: CASSITGKETQYF. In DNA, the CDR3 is TGTGCCAGTAGTATAACAGGGAAAGAGACCCAGTACTTC.